What follows is one T cell receptor (beta chain) and its context. The antigen remains undetermined. Without the conserved terminal phenylalanine or tryptophan, this CDR3 likely stems from a read error. The data are from a study of tumor-infiltrating lymphocytes in primary liver carcinoma. The authors made TCR beta cDNA from roughly 480 ng total RNA with a constant-region primer. Library construction for TCR beta comprised three nested multiplex PCR rounds performed with slightly modified ARM-PCR. TRBV1-TRBV30 forward primers and a C-beta reverse primer were used in the first two PCR rounds, which each ran for 9 to 10 cycles. TCRdb re-analysed the multiplex PCR reads in MiXCR, keeping a single row per CDR3 protein. The table lists about 48,000 distinct CDR3 sequences, 70% to 85% of them singletons. Total RNA and DNA came together from roughly 20-30 mg of bulk tissue without cell sorting. Study-wide findings and caveats: Relative to tumor region pairs, the tumor-adjacent and tumor-blood pairs showed overlap that was lower.

The CDR3 runs to 15 residues. The germline V gene encodes CDR1 MNHEY and CDR2 SVGAGI. The receptor was isolated from a middle-aged man with primary liver carcinoma and hepatitis B virus infection. Specimen: liver tumor tissue from sampling region 3. Subset given: tumor region T3, left-lateral pole. This chain connects TRBV6-5 to TRBJ1-5; TRBD1 aligns across 7 bases. The assigned J gene may be wrong: the sequence end matches TRBJ2-3 better. The CDR3 nucleotides are TGTGCCAGCGGCAGGACAGGAGAATACAATCAGCCCCAGTATTCT. It encodes CASGRTGEYNQPQYS.